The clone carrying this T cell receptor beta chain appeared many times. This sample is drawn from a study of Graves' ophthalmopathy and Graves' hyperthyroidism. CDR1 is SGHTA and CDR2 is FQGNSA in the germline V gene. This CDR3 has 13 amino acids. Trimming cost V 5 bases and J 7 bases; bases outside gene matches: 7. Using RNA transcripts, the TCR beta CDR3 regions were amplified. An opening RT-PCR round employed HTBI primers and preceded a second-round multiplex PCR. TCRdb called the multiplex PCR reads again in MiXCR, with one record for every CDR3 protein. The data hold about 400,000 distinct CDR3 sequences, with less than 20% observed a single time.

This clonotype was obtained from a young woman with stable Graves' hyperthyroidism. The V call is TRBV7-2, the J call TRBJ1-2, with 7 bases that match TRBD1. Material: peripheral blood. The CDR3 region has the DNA TGTGCCAGCAGCCTTCAGTCAGGGGGTGGCTACACCTTC. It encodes CASSLQSGGGYTF. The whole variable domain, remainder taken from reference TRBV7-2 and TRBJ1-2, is GAGVSQSPSNKVTEKGKDVELRCDPISGHTALYWYRQSLGQGLEFLIYFQGNSAPDKSGLPSDRFSAERTGGSVSTLTIQRTQQEDSAVYLCASSLQSGGGYTFGSGTRLTVV.